The source of this TCR beta chain is a study of blood T cell repertoires in COVID-19. Study-level information: Spain, Italy and the United States supplied samples that represented acute and convalescent COVID-19. From T cells, B-cell-depleted T cells, or PBMCs came the material, which was cDNA or gDNA.

Profiled with immunoSEQ multiplex PCR; TCRdb holds only in-frame clones, not every one. Of around 400,000 clones in the sample, around 87% were seen once. The V and J ends lost 4 bases and 10 bases respectively, with 8 bases between them. Per the germline V gene, CDR1 is SQVTM and CDR2 is ANQGSEA. The CDR3 length is 10 residues. The sample comprised peripheral blood. The chain recombines TRBV29-1 with TRBJ2-1; the D gene is possibly TRBD2 (5 bases). This receptor was identified in a woman aged 25-40 years with COVID-19, enrolled during active disease. This CDR3 reads CSVARREQFF. The CDR3 region has the DNA TGCAGCGTTGCGAGGAGGGAGCAGTTCTTC.